The sequence of this T cell receptor beta chain was determined in a study of blood T cell repertoires in COVID-19. Study details: COVID-19 samples, acute and convalescent, were from the United States, Italy and Spain.

The method was immunoSEQ multiplex PCR; TCRdb's version includes in-frame clones alone and lacks a portion of them. The sample has approximately 200,000 clones; about 87% are singletons. This CDR3 spans 14 amino acids. Germline V CDR1 and CDR2: MDHEN, SYDVKM. V was clipped by 8 bases and J by 6 bases, with 17 bases between them. Assignments of participants to cohorts depended upon their own reported clinical history. The sequenced material came from PBMCs or T cells enriched from blood (not recorded which). This clonotype was sampled from a man younger than 45 who had recovered from COVID-19. The chain joins TRBV28 to TRBJ2-1; D possibly corresponds to TRBD2 (6 bases). The CDR3 protein is CASSIDRGFNEQFF. The CDR3 DNA follows: TGTGCCAGCTCAATAGACCGGGGGTTCAATGAGCAGTTCTTC.